One T cell receptor beta chain is described in this entry. This sample is drawn from a study of blood T cells in healthy people across ages. The V and J ends lost 7 bases and 4 bases respectively, with 10 bases between them. CDR3 length equals 12 residues. The germline CDR1 and CDR2 sequences are SQVTM and ANQGSEA. A J-beta primer mix and a sample-barcoded 5' primer were used in a second PCR of roughly 6 to 11 cycles. Every molecule of cDNA carried a tag from a template-switch adaptor with 12 random nucleotides. One entry per CDR3 protein, called by TCRdb with MiXCR from the 5' RACE reads. Of over a million distinct CDR3 sequences in the sample, less than 50% were seen once. Researchers collected roughly 9.8 milliliters of peripheral blood from every single donor. The study isolated at least 6 million PBMCs from each sample.

The chain links TRBV29-1 to TRBJ1-4; D not certain. Sequencing input: blood. The TCR sequence derives from a woman aged 60 to 75 in good health. The CDR3 nucleotides read TGCAGCGGAAAGACAAGTAATGAAAAACTGTTTTTT. The encoded protein is CSGKTSNEKLFF.